This TCR beta chain was documented in a study of blood T cell repertoires in COVID-19. Original processing notes: Quantification of nucleated cells was approximated via reference gene primer amplification. Profiling relied on immunoSEQ multiplex PCR, and the TCRdb table lists in-frame clones only, not all of them. From that table come the V and J calls and clone size; the DNA was used to work out D and trimming. The sample has 150,000 to 200,000 clones; roughly 89% are singletons. Donors were grouped by their self-reported clinical history. Germline V CDR1 and CDR2: SGHNT, YYREEE (reference sequence). This CDR3 has 15 residues. With 4 bases removed from V and 3 bases from J, the gap between germline ends came to 14 bases.

This clonotype was obtained from a woman aged 40 to 50 with acute COVID-19. Material for sequencing was PBMCs or T cells enriched from blood (not recorded which). The chain combines TRBV5-4 with TRBJ1-5; a possible D gene is TRBD1 (6 bases). The CDR3, as DNA: TGTGCCAGCAGCGGCGAGGACAGTTCCAATCAGCCCCAGCATTTT. This translates into CASSGEDSSNQPQHF.